The 24 T cell receptor beta chains below come from one sample, sequenced in a study of T cell repertoires in cytomegalovirus infection (dated by TCRdb to about 2019). Their specific antigens are unknown. The sample's treatment or condition label, decoded: in vitro stimulation with specific CMV peptide epitopes to enrich CMV-specific T cells. Sequencing relied on an Illumina HiSeq 1500. The raw public reads went through TCRdb reprocessing: fastp at Q25, MiXCR clone calling, in-frame beta chains kept. Every distinct CDR3 protein forms one entry, paired with its most common genes and DNA. This sample has under 300,000 distinct CDR3 sequences in its table, and roughly a fifth of those were observed once. The ten largest clones capture under 25% of the sample. Sequences were derived from cultured PBMCs, sampled from culture after CMV antigen stimulation. All receptors derive from a human donor in good health (CMV status not recorded). Some clones in this sample may be carry-over from other donors' samples.

The rearrangement uses TRBV4-1 and TRBJ2-3; a possible D gene is TRBD1 (6 bases). The CDR3 totals 14 residues. Trimming removed 0 bases at V and 9 bases at J, with 13 bases between. Germline lookup yields CDR1 MGHRA and CDR2 YSYEKL. The CDR3 loop reads CASSQDEQRGTQYF. The CDR3 bases are TGCGCCAGCAGCCAAGATGAACAGAGGGGGACGCAGTATTTT.

This clonotype was picked up many times. This chain links TRBV7-2 with TRBJ2-7; D is possibly TRBD1 (6 bases). CDR1 and CDR2 from the germline V gene are SGHTA and FQGNSA. The CDR3 is 16 amino acids. V was cut by 2 bases and J by 1 base, with 15 bases left in between. CDR3 protein: CASSLSPGADSYEQYF. CDR3 bases: TGTGCCAGCAGCTTATCCCCAGGGGCTGATTCCTACGAGCAGTACTTC.

The CDR3 loop reads CASSPVGTQYF. The CDR3 coding sequence is TGTGCCAGCAGCCCAGTCGGTACGCAGTATTTT. The chain combines TRBV14 with TRBJ2-3; D remains ambiguous. V lost 4 bases to trimming and J lost 8 bases, with 7 bases between them. CDR3 length: 11 amino acids. CDR1 and CDR2 from the germline V gene are SGHDN and FVKESK.

The chain combines TRBV10-3 with TRBJ2-5; tentative D call: TRBD2 (6 bases). V lost 0 bases and J 4 bases, leaving 6 bases between the germline ends. CDR3 length: 13 residues. Germline CDR1 is ENHRY and CDR2 is SYGVKD. CDR3 sequence (DNA): TGTGCCATCAGTGAGTCGGGGGGAGAGACCCAGTACTTC. It is translated as CAISESGGETQYF.

V is TRBV6-1 and J is TRBJ1-1; no definite D call. Deletions cut 5 bases from V and 4 bases from J, with 11 bases between. The CDR3 sequence is 13 residues long. Per germline, CDR1 MNHNS and CDR2 SASEGT. The CDR3 reads CASSLRTGTEAFF. Here the CDR3 DNA reads TGTGCCAGCAGTTTACGTACGGGCACTGAAGCTTTCTTT.

The CDR3 bases are TGCAGTGCTATTCAATGGGACGGGTCCACAGATACGCAGTATTTT. Protein product: CSAIQWDGSTDTQYF. J is TRBJ2-3 and V is TRBV20-1, with D perhaps being TRBD1 or TRBD2 (5 bases each). V was shortened by 4 bases and J by 2 bases, with 16 bases between the two germline ends. Germline V gives CDR1 DFQATT, CDR2 SNEGSKA (reference sequence). This CDR3 has 15 amino acids.

The sample holds a few counts of this clonotype. The J gene is TRBJ1-1, the V gene TRBV7-9, with a possible D match to TRBD1 (6 bases). Trimming left V 5 bases short and J 0 bases short, with 13 bases between. CDR1 and CDR2 from the germline V gene are SEHNR and FQNEAQ (reference sequence). This CDR3 spans 15 amino acids. CDR3 in amino acids: CASSPQQGLNTEAFF. The DNA of the CDR3 is TGTGCCAGCAGCCCTCAGCAGGGGTTGAACACTGAAGCTTTCTTT.

This clonotype was recorded a few times. V is TRBV7-3 and J is TRBJ2-7; TRBD1 aligns across 7 bases. Trimming took 4 bases from V and 5 from J; bases not matched to a gene: 14. CDR3 length equals 16 residues. Germline V gene lookup returns CDR1 SGHTA and CDR2 FQGTGA. The CDR3 coding sequence is TGTGCCAGCAGCTACCCTAGGGGGCGGTCGATCCACGAGCAGTACTTC. This sequence encodes CASSYPRGRSIHEQYF.

This clonotype was observed many times. The V gene is TRBV6-2 or TRBV6-3, the J gene TRBJ1-1, with a possible D match to TRBD1 (5 bases). The V gene's germline CDR1 is MNHEY and CDR2 SVGEGT. The CDR3 covers 15 residues. Trimming removed 4 bases at V and 2 bases at J, with 14 bases between. The CDR3 here is CASSSSGTANTEAFF. The CDR3 nucleotides are TGTGCCAGCAGTTCATCCGGGACGGCAAACACTGAAGCTTTCTTT.

In its sample, this clonotype was seen a few times. The rearrangement links TRBV7-6 to TRBJ2-7; 11 bases agree with TRBD1. This CDR3 is 15 amino acids long. With 6 bases clipped from V and 5 bases from J, the junction kept 9 bases outside the gene matches. Germline CDR1 reads SGHVS; CDR2 reads FNYEAQ. The CDR3 DNA is TGTGCCAGCAGTCATTACCGGGACAGGGGGAACGAGCAGTACTTC. Its protein product is CASSHYRDRGNEQYF.

This clonotype has more than one count but fewer than ten. This CDR3 reads CASSSEKRANEQFF. The CDR3 DNA is TGTGCCAGCAGCTCTGAAAAACGCGCCAATGAGCAGTTCTTC. This rearrangement joins TRBV5-5 to TRBJ2-1; D gene uncertain. V lost 3 bases, J lost 6 bases, and 13 bases lay in between. Germline V gives CDR1 SGHKS, CDR2 YYEKEE (reference sequence). There are 14 residues in the CDR3.

This chain links TRBV7-6 with TRBJ2-7, with D perhaps assigned TRBD1 or TRBD2 (6 bases each). V shed 5 bases and J shed 6 bases, with 11 bases lying between them. The CDR3 totals 12 residues. The V gene's germline CDR1 is SGHVS and CDR2 FNYEAQ. CDR3 nucleotides: TGTGCCAGCAGCGTAGGGGGGAGCGAGCAGTACTTC. Translated: CASSVGGSEQYF.

The V gene is TRBV12-3 or TRBV12-4, the J gene TRBJ1-1; unclear D gene. The CDR3 length is 15 residues. Trimming cost V 1 base and J 1 base, with 10 bases left between them. CDR3 DNA: TGTGCCAGCAGTTTAGTCGGCAGGCAGAACACTGAAGCTTTCTTT. Translation: CASSLVGRQNTEAFF.

This clonotype came up many times. The chain uses TRBV7-2 and TRBJ2-7; tentative D call: TRBD1 (7 bases). The CDR3 covers 16 residues. In germline, CDR1 is SGHTA, CDR2 FQGNSA. Trimming cost V 5 bases and J 2 bases, with 19 bases left between them. The CDR3 DNA follows: TGTGCCAGCAGCCCAGGGGGGACAGCTTATACCTACGAGCAGTACTTC. Translation: CASSPGGTAYTYEQYF.

The table lists this clonotype with a few counts. The V call is TRBV29-1, the J call TRBJ2-1, with D perhaps assigned TRBD1 or TRBD2 (5 bases each). The CDR3 consists of 13 residues. The V gene's germline CDR1 is SQVTM and CDR2 ANQGSEA. Deletions cut 4 bases from V and 2 bases from J, with 9 bases between. In DNA, the CDR3 is TGCAGCGTTGTGGGGGACCCCTACAATGAGCAGTTCTTC. Amino acid sequence: CSVVGDPYNEQFF.

In this sample, this clonotype turned up a few times. The rearrangement uses TRBV11-2 and TRBJ2-3; D is ambiguous. Germline CDR1 SGHAT, CDR2 FQNNGV. With 1 base removed from V and 0 bases from J, the gap between germline ends came to 14 bases. The CDR3 consists of 17 residues. The CDR3 is CASSLAPAEPSTDTQYF. CDR3 DNA sequence: TGTGCCAGCAGCTTAGCCCCTGCGGAACCGAGCACAGATACGCAGTATTTT.

This clonotype was seen more than once but under ten times. V usage is TRBV3-1 and J usage is TRBJ1-3; no definite D call. V dropped 2 bases and J dropped 0 bases, with 8 bases sitting between them. CDR3 length: 15 amino acids. From germline, CDR1 is LGHDT and CDR2 YNNKEL (reference sequence). CDR3 nucleotide sequence: TGTGCCAGCAGCCAAACGGCTAACTCTGGAAACACCATATATTTT. Protein product: CASSQTANSGNTIYF.

Here the CDR3 DNA reads TGTGCCAGCAGTTACTTTGCCTCCTACGAGCAGTACTTC. Residues: CASSYFASYEQYF. The J gene is TRBJ2-7, the V gene TRBV6-5; D remains ambiguous. Germline CDR1 and CDR2: MNHEY and SVGAGI. This CDR3 contains 13 residues. V lost 1 base and J lost 0, with 4 bases in between.

This clonotype has just a few counts. The chain combines TRBV19 with TRBJ1-1; D perhaps matches TRBD1 (6 bases). Trimming cost V 6 bases and J 10 bases, with 18 bases left between them. Germline-derived CDR1 and CDR2 are LNHDA and SQIVND (reference sequence). This CDR3 has 13 residues. CDR3 amino acids: CASSSSGTTRAFF. In nucleotides, the CDR3 is TGTGCCAGTAGCTCTTCCGGGACAACCCGAGCTTTCTTT.

This clonotype appeared many times. The chain joins TRBV4-1 to TRBJ1-1; 8 nucleotides agree with TRBD1. Germline values: CDR1 MGHRA, CDR2 YSYEKL. Germline trimming cut 3 bases from V and 3 bases from J; bases unmatched to any gene: 6. The length of the CDR3 is 15 residues. The CDR3 spells CASSHSGTGDTEAFF. In DNA, the CDR3 is TGCGCCAGCAGCCACAGCGGGACAGGCGACACTGAAGCTTTCTTT.

This clonotype was found a few times. The chain has TRBV7-9 and TRBJ2-3; D gene ambiguous. The CDR3 has 13 amino acids. Per the germline V gene, CDR1 is SEHNR and CDR2 is FQNEAQ (reference sequence). Trimming removed 5 bases at V and 5 bases at J, with 11 bases between. CDR3 nucleotides: TGTGCCAGCAGCGCCAATGTTCGAGATACGCAGTATTTT. This gives the protein CASSANVRDTQYF.

The CDR3: CASSETPWGATQYF. The CDR3 DNA follows: TGTGCCAGCAGTGAAACCCCGTGGGGAGCTACGCAGTATTTT. The chain is built from TRBV6-1 and TRBJ2-3; TRBD2 might be the D (5 bases). V was pared by 2 bases and J by 8 bases, with 14 bases between. CDR3 length: 14 amino acids. Germline CDR1 MNHNS, CDR2 SASEGT.

The chain employs TRBV4-3 and TRBJ2-5, with TRBD2 matching 9 bases. Trimming took 1 base from V and 5 from J; bases not matched to a gene: 11. The CDR3 is 17 amino acids. In germline, CDR1 is LGHNA, CDR2 YSLEER. The CDR3 nucleotides read TGCGCCAGCAGCCAAGGACTAGCGGCCAGAGGGGGGGAGACCCAGTACTTC. Translating gives CASSQGLAARGGETQYF.

In this sample, this clonotype turned up a few times. The rearrangement uses TRBV6-4 and TRBJ2-1; 11 nucleotides line up with TRBD2. The germline gives CDR1 MRHNA, CDR2 SNTAGT. V shed 6 bases and J 5 bases; nucleotides not matched to a gene: 6. There are 15 residues in the CDR3. The DNA for the CDR3 is TGTGCCAGCAGAGCCGGGACTAGCGGCAACAATGAGCAGTTCTTC. Translated: CASRAGTSGNNEQFF.